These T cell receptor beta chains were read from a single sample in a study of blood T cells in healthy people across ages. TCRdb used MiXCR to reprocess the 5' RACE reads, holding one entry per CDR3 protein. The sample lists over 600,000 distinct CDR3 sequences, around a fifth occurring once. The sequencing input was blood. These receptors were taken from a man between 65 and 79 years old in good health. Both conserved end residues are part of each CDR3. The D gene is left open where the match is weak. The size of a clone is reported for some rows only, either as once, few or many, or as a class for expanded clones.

TGCAGCCTGATTCCCGGGACAGGGATACGTAACTATGGCTACACCTTC CSLIPGTGIRNYGYTF TRBD1 TRBJ1-2 TRBV29-1 NA
TGCGCCAGCAGCTTGGGTAGACAGAACTCCTACAACGAGCAGTTCTTC CASSLGRQNSYNEQFF NA TRBJ2-1 TRBV5-1 NA
TGTGCCAGCAGCCAAGATCGAGCGGAGGGCTACAATGAGCAGTTCTTC CASSQDRAEGYNEQFF NA TRBJ2-1 TRBV3-1 few
TGCAGTGCTAGAGATATGGGGAAATACGAGCAGTACTTC CSARDMGKYEQYF NA TRBJ2-7 TRBV20-1 few
TGTGCCAGCAGTGAGTCGGGAAAACTGTTTTTT CASSESGKLFF NA TRBJ1-4 TRBV2 few
TGTGCCAGCAGGCTGACAGGGACCGGGGATGAGCAGTTCTTC CASRLTGTGDEQFF TRBD1 TRBJ2-1 TRBV2 NA
TGTGCCAGCAGTTTCTCCCCAATCCCCGGACGGCCACTGTTCTTC CASSFSPIPGRPLFF NA TRBJ2-1 TRBV12-3/TRBV12-4 few
TGTGCCAGCAGCTTAGGCTCCGAAAAACTGTTTTTT CASSLGSEKLFF NA TRBJ1-4 TRBV7-9 few
TGTGCCAGCAGTGAATTGGGGCAGGACGAGTTCACCTTC CASSELGQDEFTF NA TRBJ1-2 TRBV25-1 few
TGCGCCAGCACCTCTGATTACACCGGGGAGCTGTTTTTT CASTSDYTGELFF NA TRBJ2-2 TRBV4-1 few
TGTGCCACCAGTGATTTTAGCGGGGCCCTTAATACGCAGTATTTT CATSDFSGALNTQYF TRBD2 TRBJ2-3 TRBV24-1 few
TGTGCCAGCAGCTCCTCGACTCCCGCCCCCTACAATGAGCAGTTCTTC CASSSSTPAPYNEQFF NA TRBJ2-1 TRBV7-8 few
TGTGCCAGCAGACTAGCGGTGGCTAGCACAGATACGCAGTATTTT CASRLAVASTDTQYF TRBD2 TRBJ2-3 TRBV6-5 NA
TGTGCCACCAGTGATTTCCGGCTAGCGGGAGTTGACGGGGAGCTGTTTTTT CATSDFRLAGVDGELFF TRBD2 TRBJ2-2 TRBV24-1 few
TGCAGTGCTAGACCACGGGGTACCTCTGGGGCCAACGTCCTGACTTTC CSARPRGTSGANVLTF NA TRBJ2-6 TRBV20-1 NA
TGTGCCAGCAGTGAACAAGGACTAGCGGTCTCCTACAATGAGCAGTTCTTC CASSEQGLAVSYNEQFF TRBD2 TRBJ2-1 TRBV6-1 few
TGTGCCAGCAGCGGGGCGGTAACAGATACGCAGTATTTT CASSGAVTDTQYF NA TRBJ2-3 TRBV7-9 few
TGCAGTGTCGTGGTACTCGGGAGGGCCGGTGAGCAGTACTTC CSVVVLGRAGEQYF TRBD2 TRBJ2-5 TRBV20-1 NA
TGTGCCAGCAGTTTAGAGATAGGGGCGCGTGCCACTGAAGCTTTCTTT CASSLEIGARATEAFF NA TRBJ1-1 TRBV12-3/TRBV12-4 NA
TGTGCCAGCAGTGAAGGTTTTGGACGGTCTGGGGCCGGGGAGCTGTTTTTT CASSEGFGRSGAGELFF NA TRBJ2-2 TRBV2 NA
TGCGCCAGCAGCTTGGCGGGGAGGGGACAGGGAAAAGTTTACCATGAGCAGTTCTTC CASSLAGRGQGKVYHEQFF TRBD1 TRBJ2-1 TRBV5-1 NA
TGTGCCATCAGTGAGTCTGCAGAAGGGTCCTCGCAGTACTTC CAISESAEGSSQYF NA TRBJ2-7 TRBV10-3 NA
TGTGCCAGCCGCTTGACAGGGAGCAATCAGCCCCAGCATTTT CASRLTGSNQPQHF TRBD1 TRBJ1-5 TRBV28 many
TGCAGCGTTGATAGGACAGGCTATGGCTACACCTTC CSVDRTGYGYTF TRBD1 TRBJ1-2 TRBV29-1 NA
TGCGCCAGCAGCCACGGGACTAAACAAGAGACCCAGTACTTC CASSHGTKQETQYF TRBD2 TRBJ2-5 TRBV5-1 few
TGTGCCAGCAGTCCGGCGGCCAGGGCGGAAAAACTGTTTTTT CASSPAARAEKLFF NA TRBJ1-4 TRBV6-5 NA